This TCR beta chain was retrieved from a study of OX40 agonist ivuxolimab in advanced cancers. About the study: It was permissible to have had prior anti-PD-1, anti-PD-L1 or anti-CTLA-4 therapy, and 40% had some. Whole-study results and caveats: CD8+ T cells were the subset that, on average, had more expanded clones than CD4+.

With respect to this clone: What it recognizes is unknown.

Trimming took off 0 bases at V and 5 bases at J, with 20 bases between the two ends. CDR3 size: 18 residues. CDR1 and CDR2 from the germline V gene are LNHNV and YYDKDF (reference sequence). Profiled with immunoSEQ multiplex PCR; TCRdb holds only in-frame clones, not every one. The sample yields roughly 60,000 clones, around 85% seen once. The chain carries TRBV15 and TRBJ2-1; TRBD1 is a possible D gene (5 bases). The specimen comprised CD4+ or CD8+ T cells sorted from blood, sampled in a trial of the OX40 agonist ivuxolimab. This receptor was identified in an adult with an advanced solid tumor such as melanoma, head and neck, liver or kidney cancer. The DNA of the CDR3 is TGTGCCACCAGCAGAGATGCCAGGGTTGGTCGTCCCGACAATGAGCAGTTCTTC. This sequence encodes CATSRDARVGRPDNEQFF.